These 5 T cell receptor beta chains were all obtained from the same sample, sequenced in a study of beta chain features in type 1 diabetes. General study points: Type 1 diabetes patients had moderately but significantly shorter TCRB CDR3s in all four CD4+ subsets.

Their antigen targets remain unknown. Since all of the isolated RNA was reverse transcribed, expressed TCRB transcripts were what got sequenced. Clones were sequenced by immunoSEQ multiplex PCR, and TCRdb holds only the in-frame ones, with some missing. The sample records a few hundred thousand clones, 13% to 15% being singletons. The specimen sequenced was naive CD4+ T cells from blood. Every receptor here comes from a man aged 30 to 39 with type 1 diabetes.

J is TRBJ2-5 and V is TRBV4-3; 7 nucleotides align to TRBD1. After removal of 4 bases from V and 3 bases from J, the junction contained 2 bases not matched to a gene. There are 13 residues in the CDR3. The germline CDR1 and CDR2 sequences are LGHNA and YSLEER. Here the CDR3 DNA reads TGCGCCAGCAGCCCTCAGGGGGAAGAGACCCAGTACTTC. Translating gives CASSPQGEETQYF.

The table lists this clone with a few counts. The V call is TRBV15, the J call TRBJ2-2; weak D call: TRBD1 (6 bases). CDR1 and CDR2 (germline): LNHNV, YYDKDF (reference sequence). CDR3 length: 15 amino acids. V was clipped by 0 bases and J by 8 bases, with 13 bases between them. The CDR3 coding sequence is TGTGCCACCAGCAGAGATACCCCAGGGGTGGGGGAGCTGTTTTTT. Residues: CATSRDTPGVGELFF.

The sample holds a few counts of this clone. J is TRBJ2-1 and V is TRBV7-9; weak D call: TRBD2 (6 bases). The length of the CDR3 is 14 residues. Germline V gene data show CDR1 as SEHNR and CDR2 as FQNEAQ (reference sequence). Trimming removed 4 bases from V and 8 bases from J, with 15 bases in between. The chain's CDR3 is CASSSLAGKDEQFF. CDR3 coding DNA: TGTGCCAGCAGCTCTCTCGCGGGAAAGGATGAGCAGTTCTTC.

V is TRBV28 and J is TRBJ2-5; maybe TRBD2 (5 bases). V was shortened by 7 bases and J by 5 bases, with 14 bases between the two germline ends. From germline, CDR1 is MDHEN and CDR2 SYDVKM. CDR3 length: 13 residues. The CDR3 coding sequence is TGTGCCAGCATACGGGGTCGTGAGGAGACCCAGTACTTC. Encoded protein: CASIRGREETQYF.

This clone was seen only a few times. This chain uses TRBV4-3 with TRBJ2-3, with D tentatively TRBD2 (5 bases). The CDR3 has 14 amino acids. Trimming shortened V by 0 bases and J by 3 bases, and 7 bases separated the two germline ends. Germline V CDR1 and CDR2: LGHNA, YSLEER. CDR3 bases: TGCGCCAGCAGCCAAGAAACTAGGACAGATACGCAGTATTTT. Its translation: CASSQETRTDTQYF.